A selection of T cell receptor beta chains follows, all from one sample in a study of blood T cell repertoires in COVID-19. The repertoire was sequenced with immunoSEQ multiplex PCR; TCRdb's copy has only in-frame clones and lacks some. Of fewer than 700,000 clones detected, 85% to 90% appear once; the ten largest clones hold under 8.5%. The sample consisted of peripheral blood. These receptors all come from a woman between 45 and 60 years old with COVID-19, enrolled during active disease. Each CDR3 is given with its conserved first and last residue.

J gene	V gene	CDR3 protein
TRBJ2-2	TRBV9	CASSVLAGYPNTGELFF
TRBJ1-1	TRBV19	CASIGGNTEAFF
TRBJ1-2	TRBV5-1	CASSSGTGGYYGYTF
TRBJ1-1	TRBV11-2	CASSLMRPRGEAFF
TRBJ1-2	TRBV19	CASRGRREGYGYTF
TRBJ2-3	TRBV3-1/TRBV3-2	CASSRRLGAAGATRYF
TRBJ2-1	TRBV7-8	CASSLEIFFVAGKYNEQFF
TRBJ2-1	TRBV12-3/TRBV12-4	CASSLWGLEQFF
TRBJ1-2	TRBV5-1	CASSLAGQGNYGYTF
TRBJ2-4	TRBV6-5	CASSLRDIQYF
TRBJ2-2	TRBV6-5	CASRSSGGAGGELFF
TRBJ2-7	TRBV7-2	CASSPDRGPGDEQYF
TRBJ1-2	TRBV12-5	CASGPPTTVRYGYTF
TRBJ1-5	TRBV19	CASSNVIREKNQPQHF
TRBJ2-7	TRBV2	CASSGTGGGRYF
TRBJ1-1	TRBV11-2	CASSRQGTEAFF
TRBJ1-2	TRBV6-5	CASSYKGADGYTF
TRBJ1-2	TRBV12-3/TRBV12-4	CASSQRTGPTF
TRBJ2-3	TRBV27	CASSSQGGGRTDTQYF
TRBJ1-1	TRBV19	CASSRSVNTEAFF
TRBJ1-5	TRBV2	CASSTGGRQPQHF
TRBJ1-5	TRBV6-6	CASSYPQNGDNQPQHF